The present T cell receptor (beta chain) was sequenced within a study of T cell responses to AZD1222 COVID-19 vaccine. Across the whole study: Whether given at about 4 or about 12 weeks, second doses were pooled.

The table came from immunoSEQ multiplex PCR; TCRdb's copy has only in-frame clones and leaves some out. In the table there are 100,000 or so clones, roughly 90% of which are singletons. Study outcomes and limitations: Dominant at 160-218 and 743-854, vaccine-associated CD4 TCRs also spanned spike. It was only after the peak T cell response that any repertoires were sampled. Unmutated variant regions are reportedly targeted by nearly half of spike-specific TCRs.

This CDR3 comprises 16 residues. V was shortened by 1 base and J by 0 bases, with 12 bases between the two germline ends. Per germline, CDR1 SGHDT and CDR2 YYEEEE. Concerning this clone itself: The target antigen is unknown.

The gene calls are TRBV5-6 and TRBJ2-3; D remains unclear. Sequences were derived from peripheral blood, sampled on day 0 of AZD1222 vaccination. The sequence derives from an adult in good health. CDR3 coding DNA: TGTGCCAGCAGCTTGTTTACGCGAGCTAGCACAGATACGCAGTATTTT. Amino acid sequence: CASSLFTRASTDTQYF.